This T cell receptor beta chain was captured in a study of cytomegalovirus exposure and HLA in healthy donors. PCR involved 60 Vbeta and 13 Jbeta primers. Authors' methods: A follow-up analysis tallied tens of millions of unique TCR beta chains, roughly 11 million shared. The table came from immunoSEQ multiplex PCR; TCRdb's copy has only in-frame clones and leaves some out. V, J and clone size derive from that table, while D and trimming were established from the DNA sequence. The sample has fewer than 150,000 clones; about 78% are singletons. This CDR3 comprises 16 residues. Germline lookup yields CDR1 MNHEY and CDR2 SMNVEV (reference sequence). The J segment lost 2 bases and the V segment lost 3 bases, leaving 10 bases of the junction unmatched. Overall study results and limits: Productive status was seen about 90% or about 30% of the time for most TCR beta V segments in an earlier analysis. Being indistinguishable, some V segments were excluded, TRBV6-2 and TRBV6-3 among them. The number of N-insertions in an Asian-associated ancestry cluster was reportedly below the 666-donor mean in a later analysis.

Turning to this clone: Its antigen is unidentified.

The origin of this receptor is a man aged 18 to 30 in good health and CMV-seronegative. The V gene is TRBV27, the J gene TRBJ2-7; 7 nucleotides line up with TRBD2. The sequencing sample was made of PBMCs. CDR3 residues: CASSFLPSGGPYEQYF. As DNA, the CDR3 is TGTGCCAGCAGTTTTTTGCCTAGCGGTGGACCCTACGAGCAGTACTTC.